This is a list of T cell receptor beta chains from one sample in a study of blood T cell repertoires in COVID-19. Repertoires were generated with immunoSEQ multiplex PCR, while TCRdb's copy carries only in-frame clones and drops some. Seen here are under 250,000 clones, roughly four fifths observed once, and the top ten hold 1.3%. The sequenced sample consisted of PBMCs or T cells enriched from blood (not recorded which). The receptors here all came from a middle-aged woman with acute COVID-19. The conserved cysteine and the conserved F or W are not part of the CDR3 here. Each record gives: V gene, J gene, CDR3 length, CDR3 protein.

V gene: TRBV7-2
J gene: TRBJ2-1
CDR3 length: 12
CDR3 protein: ASSFRDSYNEQF

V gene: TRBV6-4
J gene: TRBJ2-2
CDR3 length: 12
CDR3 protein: ASSRQGGTGELF

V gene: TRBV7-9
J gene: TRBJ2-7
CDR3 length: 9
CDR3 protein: ASSPSHEQY

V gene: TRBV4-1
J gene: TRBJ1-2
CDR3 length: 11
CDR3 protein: ASSQFDKNGYT

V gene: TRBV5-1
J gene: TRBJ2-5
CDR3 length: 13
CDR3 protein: ASSVTGGRQETQY

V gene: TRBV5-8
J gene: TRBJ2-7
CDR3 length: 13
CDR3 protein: ASSLSGSYPWEQY

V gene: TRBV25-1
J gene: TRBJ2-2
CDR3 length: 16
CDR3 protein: ASSDPPGRGGGTGELF

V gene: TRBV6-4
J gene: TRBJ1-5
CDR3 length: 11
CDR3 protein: ASSDQEGQPQH

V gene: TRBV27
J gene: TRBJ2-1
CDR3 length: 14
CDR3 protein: ASSVPGLNSYNEQF

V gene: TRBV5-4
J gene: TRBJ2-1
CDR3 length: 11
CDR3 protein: ASSFQGSNEQF

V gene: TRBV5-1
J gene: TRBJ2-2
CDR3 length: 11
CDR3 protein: ASSLDESGELF

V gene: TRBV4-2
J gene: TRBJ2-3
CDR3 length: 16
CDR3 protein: ASSGPGTSGRSTDTQY

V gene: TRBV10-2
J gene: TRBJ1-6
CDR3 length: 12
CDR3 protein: ASTQDSYNSPLH

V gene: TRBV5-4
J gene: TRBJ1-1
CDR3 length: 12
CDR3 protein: ASIPRDKNTEAF

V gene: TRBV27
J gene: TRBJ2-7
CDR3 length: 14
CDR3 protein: ASSLDSTRGTYEQY

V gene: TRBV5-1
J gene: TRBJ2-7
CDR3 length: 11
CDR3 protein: ASRPGQSYEQY

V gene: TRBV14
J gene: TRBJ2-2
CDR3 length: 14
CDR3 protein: ASSQDLSGRGGELF

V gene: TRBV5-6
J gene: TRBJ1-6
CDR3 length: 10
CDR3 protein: ASLTGGSPLH

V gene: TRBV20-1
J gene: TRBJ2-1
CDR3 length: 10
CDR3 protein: SASQGAREQF

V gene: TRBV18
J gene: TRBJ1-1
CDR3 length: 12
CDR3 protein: ASSDQGDRTEAF

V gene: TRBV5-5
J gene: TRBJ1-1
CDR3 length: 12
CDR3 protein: ASSLQVGNTEAF

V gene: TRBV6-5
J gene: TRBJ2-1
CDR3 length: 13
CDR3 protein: ASKIGDRGPSEQF

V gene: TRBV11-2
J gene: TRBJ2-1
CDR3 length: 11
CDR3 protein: ASSLRQDDEQF

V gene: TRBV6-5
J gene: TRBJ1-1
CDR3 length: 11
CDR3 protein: ASSYFGDTEAF

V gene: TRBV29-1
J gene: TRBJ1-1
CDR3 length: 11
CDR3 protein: SSRGGLNTEAF

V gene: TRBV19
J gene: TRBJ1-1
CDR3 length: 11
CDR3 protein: ASSDSPNTEAF

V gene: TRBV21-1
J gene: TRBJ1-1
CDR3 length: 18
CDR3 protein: ASSKNLRFTGTSSSTEAF

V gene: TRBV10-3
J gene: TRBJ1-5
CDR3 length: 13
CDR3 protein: AISERDRGQQPQH

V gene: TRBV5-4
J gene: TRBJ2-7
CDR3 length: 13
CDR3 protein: ASSLASGLAGEQY

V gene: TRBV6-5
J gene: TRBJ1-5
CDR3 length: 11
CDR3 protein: ASKPQGREPQH

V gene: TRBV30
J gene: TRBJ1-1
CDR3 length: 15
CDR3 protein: AWKRSRGTGANTEAF

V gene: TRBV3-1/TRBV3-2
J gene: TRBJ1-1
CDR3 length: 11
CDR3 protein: ASSQRQGTEAF